This paragraph reports one T cell receptor (beta chain). The Seattle patients joined while their infection was active and were tracked longitudinally afterward. The entry originates in a study of blood T cell repertoires in COVID-19. Authors' methods: Reference gene primer amplification gave nucleated cell count estimates. Only in-frame clones appear in the TCRdb table, and some are missing; sequencing was by immunoSEQ multiplex PCR. V and J calls and clone size come straight from that table; D and trimming were deduced from the DNA. Among roughly 230,000 clones listed, nearly 90% were seen once. The CDR3 sequence is 11 residues long. Germline assignment: CDR1 LGHDT and CDR2 YNNKEL (reference sequence). Trimming removed 2 bases at V and 11 bases at J, with 7 bases between.

The TCR sequence derives from a woman in her sixties with COVID-19, enrolled during active disease. The specimen was peripheral blood. V and J are TRBV3-1 (or the pseudogene TRBV3-2) and TRBJ2-1, with a tentative D call TRBD2 (5 bases). The CDR3 loop is CASSQWEKQFF. The CDR3 DNA sequence: TGTGCCAGCAGCCAATGGGAGAAGCAGTTCTTC.